This TCR beta chain was profiled in a study of blood T cell repertoires in COVID-19 (dated by TCRdb to the early 2020s). Notes on the research overall: Samples covering the acute and convalescent phases of COVID-19 were provided by collaborators in the United States, Italy and Spain. The material from the prospective study consisted of cDNA or gDNA derived from T cells, B-cell-depleted T cells, or PBMCs. Deeply sampled blood TCRbeta repertoires from subjects exposed to, actively infected with, or recovered from COVID-19 were included in the dataset. The repertoires were released in a freely available public database intended as a resource for research on the immune response to SARS-CoV-2. Samples came from the ongoing ImmuneRACE study (first 160 participants) plus 1,254 subjects from 6 global collaborators. Nearly every sample came with metadata listing a de-identified subject ID, COVID-19 status, age in years and sex. HLA class I and class II types, where available, came from metadata supplied by the sample provider rather than from assay-based typing. General conclusions and limits of the study: How much clinical and demographic metadata was included differed by source and by participant, and the metadata was provided uncurated.

TCRbeta CDR3 regions were amplified from genomic DNA using the immunoSEQ Assay, a bias-controlled multiplex PCR. On the study's bioinformatics: Nucleated cell counts per sample were estimated from amplification of reference gene primers within the assay. To quantify the absolute abundance of each unique TCRbeta CDR3 rearrangement, sequence reads were collapsed and filtered. For each sample, productive Simpson clonality was calculated as the square root of Simpson's diversity index across productive rearrangements. Sourced from immuneACCESS, this table was stored by TCRdb with only in-frame sequences that have V and J called. A share of the clones is absent; for the studies checked, an unresolved V gene accounts for under half, and the remainder has no known explanation. V and J calls and clone size are those listed in that table; D and trimming were worked out from the DNA. The sample records around 170,000 clones, 60% to 80% of which are singletons. Over 13% of the sample is taken by the ten largest.

CDR1 LNHDA and CDR2 SQIVND are derived from the germline V gene (reference sequence). Measured from the cysteine to the phenylalanine, the CDR3 is 13 residues long. Only CDR3 DNA remains: 39 bases, in frame from the first base. V and J are truncated by 7 bases and 5 bases respectively, leaving an intervening sequence of 15 bases. Note on this clone: Its antigen remains unidentified. Base quality data are lacking; no much larger clone is found one base away.

Participants in the prospective study were aged about 18 to 95 years, lived in 20 to 25 United States geographic areas, and enrolled through a virtual design. To assign participants to cohorts, the prospective study relied on clinical history that participants themselves reported in a screening survey and a study questionnaire. Exposed participants were defined as having been in contact with someone with a PCR-confirmed or clinician-diagnosed COVID-19 case within 2 weeks of study entry. In the prospective study, mobile phlebotomists collected whole blood, serum and a nasopharyngeal or oropharyngeal swab from each participant. Prospective study participants could optionally give additional blood draws and questionnaires over an approximately two-month period. Prospective study blood samples were shipped either frozen or at room temperature before DNA extraction.

Sequencing input: PBMCs or T cells enriched from blood (not recorded which). This receptor was obtained from a man between 60 and 75 years old who had been exposed to COVID-19. In this chain, TRBV19 is recombined with TRBJ2-7, with TRBD1 as a weak D call on 6 bases. CDR3 region: CASTPANRDEQYF. The DNA sequence is given as TGTGCCAGTACCCCGGCCAACAGGGACGAGCAGTACTTC.